The following is a T cell receptor beta chain sequence with its context. Its antigen remains unknown. These data originate in a study of CXCR3-negative and CXCR3-positive naive CD8 T cells. Study outcomes and limitations: Surface CD5 was comparable between naive subsets; TCR strength was inferred from TRB CDR3 properties.

The libraries of TRB cDNA were prepared using 5' RACE with UMI labels. TCRdb re-called the 5' RACE reads; one entry per CDR3 protein, DNA not given. Reported are around 140,000 distinct CDR3 sequences; the ten largest clones contain nearly 0.5%. The sequence was collected from a human donor in good health. Some clones in this sample may be carry-over from other donors' samples. The specimen was naive CXCR3- CD8+ T cells from blood. Subset meaning: CD45RO-CCR7+CD27+CD95- naive CD8+ T cells lacking CXCR3 (TNR3-).

CDR3 region: CRVNPSGRETQYF. The chain combines TRBV29-1 with TRBJ2-5; TCRdb reports TRBD2, a call that lacks DNA to check it against. The germline gives CDR1 SQVTM, CDR2 ANQGSEA. The CDR3 has 13 amino acids.